This paragraph covers one T cell receptor beta chain sequence. What it binds is unknown. Authors of the study amplified TCR beta CDR3 regions from RNA transcripts. The TCR CDR3 first-round RT-PCR relied on the HTBI primer set. TCRdb redid the calling of the multiplex PCR reads with MiXCR, one entry per CDR3 protein. In the table there are some 350,000 distinct CDR3 sequences, about 18% of which are singletons. The CDR3 extends over 19 amino acids. Germline V gives CDR1 KGHDR, CDR2 SFDVKD. The J segment lost 1 base and the V segment lost 0 bases, leaving 11 bases of the junction unmatched. A lack of ophthalmopathy progression within 18 months defined stable Graves' hyperthyroidism. Exclusion followed for patients with uncontrolled infection, other autoimmune disease, pregnancy or lactation. The diagnostic basis comprised clinical symptoms, serum thyroxine and TRAb, thyroid ultrasound and orbital computed tomography.

The data are from a study of T cells in Graves' hyperthyroidism and ophthalmopathy. General study findings and limits: A model using 13 V-J features told ophthalmopathy apart from stable hyperthyroidism.

The genes are TRBV24-1 and TRBJ2-5, with 9 positions matching TRBD2. This sequence was found in a woman aged 18-29 years with Graves' hyperthyroidism. Sequencing was carried out using blood. DNA for the CDR3: TGTGCCACCAGTGATTTGAGTAGCGGGGCGGGGGGGCCCCAAGAGACCCAGTACTTC. It is translated as CATSDLSSGAGGPQETQYF.